This passage covers 5 T cell receptor beta chains from one sample sequenced in a study of OX40 agonist ivuxolimab in advanced cancers. Some clones are missing from TCRdb's copy, which holds only in-frame ones; the method was immunoSEQ multiplex PCR. The table lists fewer than 70,000 clones, roughly 90% of them singletons, with roughly 13% in the top ten. Sequenced here: CD4+ or CD8+ T cells sorted from blood, sampled in a trial of the OX40 agonist ivuxolimab. These TCRs come from an adult with an advanced solid tumor such as melanoma, head and neck, liver or kidney cancer.

The chain is built from TRBV6-5 and TRBJ2-2; weak D call: TRBD1 (5 bases). The ends were cut back, 11 bases at V and 1 base at J, with 17 bases in the middle. The germline V gene has CDR1 MNHEY and CDR2 SVGAGI. This CDR3 has 15 amino acids. CDR3 DNA: TGTGCCGCCTGGACGGACACCGGGAACACCGGGGAGCTGTTTTTT. This gives the protein CAAWTDTGNTGELFF.

The chain joins TRBV9 to TRBJ2-1, with D possibly called TRBD1 or TRBD2 (5 bases each). Germline values: CDR1 SGDLS, CDR2 YYNGEE. The CDR3 contains 13 residues. Trimming cost V 4 bases and J 9 bases, with 14 bases left between them. In DNA form, the CDR3 reads TGTGCCAGCAGCCAGAGGTCCGGGGCTGAGCAGTTCTTC. This codes for CASSQRSGAEQFF.

The gene calls are TRBV7-9 and TRBJ2-7; 8 positions match TRBD1. With V trimmed by 5 bases and J by 2 bases, 2 bases remained unmatched. CDR3 size: 13 residues. Looked up from germline, CDR1 is SEHNR and CDR2 is FQNEAQ (reference sequence). The CDR3 is CASSMTGAYEQYF. Here the CDR3 DNA reads TGTGCCAGCAGCATGACAGGGGCCTACGAGCAGTACTTC.

The chain couples TRBV29-1 to TRBJ2-1; D is perhaps TRBD2 (6 bases). The germline V gene has CDR1 SQVTM and CDR2 ANQGSEA. Trimming removed 4 bases from V and 9 bases from J, with 10 bases in between. CDR3 length: 11 amino acids. The CDR3 loop reads CSVVKGGEQFF. The CDR3 DNA sequence: TGCAGCGTTGTAAAGGGAGGTGAGCAGTTCTTC.

This clone was picked up one time. The chain uses TRBV4-1 and TRBJ2-7; 10 nucleotides line up with TRBD1. The junction had 3 bases not matched to a gene; V was cut back by 3 bases and J by 4 bases. This CDR3 comprises 14 residues. Looked up from germline, CDR1 is MGHRA and CDR2 is YSYEKL. The CDR3 DNA reads as TGCGCCAGCAGCCAGCCGGGACAGGGGTACGAGCAGTACTTC. The encoded protein is CASSQPGQGYEQYF.